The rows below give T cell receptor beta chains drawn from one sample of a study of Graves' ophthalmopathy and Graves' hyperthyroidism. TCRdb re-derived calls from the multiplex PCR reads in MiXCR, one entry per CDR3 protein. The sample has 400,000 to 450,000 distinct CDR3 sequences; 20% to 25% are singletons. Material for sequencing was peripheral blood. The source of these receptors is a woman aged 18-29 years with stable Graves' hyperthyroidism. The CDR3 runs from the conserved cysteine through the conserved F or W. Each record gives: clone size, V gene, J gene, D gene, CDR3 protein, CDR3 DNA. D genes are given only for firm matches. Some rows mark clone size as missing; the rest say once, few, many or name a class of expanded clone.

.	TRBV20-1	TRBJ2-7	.	CSASIPGTTYEQYF	TGCAGTGCTAGCATACCAGGGACAACCTACGAGCAGTACTTC
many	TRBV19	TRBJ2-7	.	CASSPSGRGQVILRYEQYF	TGTGCCAGTAGTCCCTCGGGGAGGGGACAGGTAATCCTACGTTACGAGCAGTACTTC
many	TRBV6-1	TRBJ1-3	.	CASSRTGTSGNTIYF	TGTGCCAGCAGCAGGACCGGGACGTCTGGAAACACCATATATTTT
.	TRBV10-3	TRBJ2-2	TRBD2	CAISESAGGTGELFF	TGTGCCATCAGTGAGTCGGCGGGGGGCACCGGGGAGCTGTTTTTT
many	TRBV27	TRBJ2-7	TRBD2	CATGGTYEQYF	TGTGCCACGGGAGGGACCTACGAGCAGTACTTC
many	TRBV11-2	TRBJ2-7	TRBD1	CASRRPGTGSYEQYF	TGTGCCAGCAGACGCCCCGGGACAGGTTCCTACGAGCAGTACTTC
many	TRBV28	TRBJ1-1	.	CASSFQRVGTEAFF	TGTGCCAGCAGTTTCCAGCGGGTGGGGACTGAAGCTTTCTTT
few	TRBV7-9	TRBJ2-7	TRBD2	CASSLGRSGSYEQYF	TGTGCCAGCAGCTTAGGTAGGAGCGGGAGTTACGAGCAGTACTTC
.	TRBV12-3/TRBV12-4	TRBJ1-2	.	CASNRAGYGYTF	TGTGCCAGCAATAGGGCGGGCTATGGCTACACCTTC
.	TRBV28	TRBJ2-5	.	CASSLGDGAVETQYF	TGTGCCAGCAGTTTAGGGGACGGGGCCGTAGAGACCCAGTACTTC
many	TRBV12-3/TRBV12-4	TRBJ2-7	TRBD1	CASSLGTGNYEQYF	TGTGCCAGCAGCTTGGGGACAGGTAATTACGAGCAGTACTTC
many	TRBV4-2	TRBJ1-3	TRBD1	CASSQDQGAAGNTIYF	TGTGCCAGCAGCCAAGATCAGGGGGCTGCAGGAAACACCATATATTTT
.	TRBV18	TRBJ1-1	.	CASSPVRDTEAFF	TGTGCCAGCTCACCGGTCAGGGACACTGAAGCTTTCTTT
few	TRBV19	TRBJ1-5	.	CASSIAGWDQPQHF	TGTGCCAGTAGTATTGCCGGGTGGGATCAGCCCCAGCATTTT
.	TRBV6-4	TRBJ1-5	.	CASSYAQINQPQHF	TGTGCCAGCAGTTACGCACAGATTAATCAGCCCCAGCATTTT
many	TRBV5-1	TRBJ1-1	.	CASSPGVRVNTEAFF	TGCGCCAGCAGCCCAGGGGTGCGAGTGAACACTGAAGCTTTCTTT
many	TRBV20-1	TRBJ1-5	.	CSASRSNQPQHF	TGCAGTGCTAGTAGGTCAAATCAGCCCCAGCATTTT
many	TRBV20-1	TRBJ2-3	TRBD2	CSARVRTSGPSTDTQYF	TGCAGTGCTAGAGTAAGGACTAGCGGGCCCAGCACAGATACGCAGTATTTT
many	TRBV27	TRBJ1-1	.	CASSLWENTEAFF	TGTGCCAGCAGTTTATGGGAGAACACTGAAGCTTTCTTT
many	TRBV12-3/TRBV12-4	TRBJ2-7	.	CASSSHRASYEQYF	TGTGCCAGCAGTTCCCACAGGGCCTCCTACGAGCAGTACTTC
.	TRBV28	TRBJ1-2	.	CASSPHGGGYGYTF	TGTGCCAGCAGTCCACACGGGGGAGGCTATGGCTACACCTTC
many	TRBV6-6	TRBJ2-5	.	CASGRGGTFGETQYF	TGTGCCAGCGGCCGGGGCGGGACTTTTGGTGAGACCCAGTACTTC
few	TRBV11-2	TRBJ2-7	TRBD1	CASSSYRGRSYEQYF	TGTGCCAGCAGCTCCTACAGGGGCCGCTCCTACGAGCAGTACTTC
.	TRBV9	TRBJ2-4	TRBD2	CASSEGLGDIQYF	TGTGCCAGCAGCGAAGGACTAGGGGACATTCAGTACTTC
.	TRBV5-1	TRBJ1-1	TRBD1	CASSRDRVGVTEAFF	TGCGCCAGCAGCCGGGACAGGGTAGGCGTCACTGAAGCTTTCTTT
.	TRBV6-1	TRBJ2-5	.	CASSESVRGGETQYF	TGTGCCAGCAGTGAATCGGTACGAGGGGGAGAGACCCAGTACTTC
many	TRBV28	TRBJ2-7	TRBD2	CASSLVRLAGWGSYEQYF	TGTGCCAGCAGTTTGGTTCGACTAGCGGGTTGGGGTTCCTACGAGCAGTACTTC
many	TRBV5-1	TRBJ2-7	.	CASSLSIGQTGTYEQYF	TGCGCCAGCAGCCTTTCCATTGGGCAAACAGGAACCTACGAGCAGTACTTC
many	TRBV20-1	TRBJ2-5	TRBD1	CSARAFRGRVTQYF	TGCAGTGCTAGAGCCTTCAGGGGGCGGGTGACCCAGTACTTC
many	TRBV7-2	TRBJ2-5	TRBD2	CASSPHSGRETQYF	TGTGCCAGCAGCCCCCATAGCGGGCGAGAGACCCAGTACTTC
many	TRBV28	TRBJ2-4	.	CASSLFSVAKNIQYF	TGTGCCAGCAGTTTATTTTCAGTAGCCAAAAACATTCAGTACTTC
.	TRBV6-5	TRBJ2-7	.	CASSYFPGTSYEQYF	TGCGCCAGCAGTTACTTCCCCGGGACCTCCTACGAGCAGTACTTC
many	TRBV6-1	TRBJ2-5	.	CASSLWAGNQETQYF	TGTGCCAGCAGTCTCTGGGCAGGGAACCAAGAGACCCAGTACTTC
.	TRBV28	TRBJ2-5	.	CASSFVGSPGETQYF	TGTGCCAGCAGTTTCGTGGGGAGCCCAGGAGAGACCCAGTACTTC
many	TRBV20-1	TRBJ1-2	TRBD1	CSAATTGDVDGYTF	TGCAGTGCTGCTACCACAGGGGACGTGGACGGCTACACCTTC
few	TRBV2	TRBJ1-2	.	CASSRTYGYTF	TGTGCCAGCAGTCGAACCTATGGCTACACCTTC
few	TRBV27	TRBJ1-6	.	CASSYQGGNSPLHF	TGTGCCAGCAGTTATCAGGGTGGGAATTCACCCCTCCACTTT
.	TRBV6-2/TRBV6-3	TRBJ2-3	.	CASSSPRGTDTQYF	TGTGCCAGCAGTTCCCCCAGGGGCACAGATACGCAGTATTTT
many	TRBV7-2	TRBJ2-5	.	CASTFQGNSETQYF	TGTGCCAGCACCTTCCAAGGGAATTCGGAGACCCAGTACTTC
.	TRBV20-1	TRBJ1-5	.	CSASLGQGGDQPQHF	TGCAGTGCTAGCTTGGGCCAGGGCGGCGATCAGCCCCAGCATTTT
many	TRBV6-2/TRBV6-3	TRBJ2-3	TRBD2	CASRLAGPADTQYF	TGTGCCAGCAGGCTAGCGGGGCCCGCAGATACGCAGTATTTT
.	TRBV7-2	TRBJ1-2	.	CASSPWDGATVGYTF	TGTGCCAGCAGCCCCTGGGACGGAGCAACTGTCGGCTACACCTTC
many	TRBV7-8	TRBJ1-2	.	CASSLGPGSNYGYTF	TGTGCCAGCAGCTTAGGTCCGGGTTCTAACTATGGCTACACCTTC
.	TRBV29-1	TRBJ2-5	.	CSGRRDLQETQYF	TGCAGCGGCCGTAGGGACCTACAAGAGACCCAGTACTTC
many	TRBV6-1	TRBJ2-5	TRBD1	CASTGQGGETQYF	TGTGCCAGCACGGGACAGGGTGGGGAGACCCAGTACTTC
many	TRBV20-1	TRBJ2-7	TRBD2	CSARAGLAGGEQYF	TGCAGTGCTAGAGCAGGCCTAGCGGGAGGCGAGCAGTACTTC
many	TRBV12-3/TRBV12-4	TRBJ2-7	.	CASSPTRRDEQYF	TGTGCCAGCAGTCCGACTAGACGGGACGAGCAGTACTTC
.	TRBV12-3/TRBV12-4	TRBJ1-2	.	CASTDGGEAYGYTF	TGTGCCAGCACCGACGGGGGGGAGGCCTATGGCTACACCTTC
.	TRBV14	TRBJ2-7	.	CASSIYRDSYEQYF	TGTGCCAGCAGCATTTACAGGGACTCCTACGAGCAGTACTTC
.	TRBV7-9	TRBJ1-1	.	CASSRDIPEAFF	TGTGCCAGCAGCCGGGACATCCCAGAAGCTTTCTTT
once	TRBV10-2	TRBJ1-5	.	CASSDRGPNQPQHF	TGCGCCAGCAGTGATAGGGGCCCCAATCAGCCCCAGCATTTT
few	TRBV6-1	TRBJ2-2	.	CASSPGAGTGELFF	TGTGCCAGCAGTCCAGGGGCCGGCACCGGGGAGCTGTTTTTT
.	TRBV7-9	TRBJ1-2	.	CASSLDRVGNYGYTF	TGTGCCAGCAGCTTAGACAGGGTCGGCAACTATGGCTACACCTTC
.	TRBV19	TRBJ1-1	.	CASSMPPGAHTEAFF	TGTGCCAGTAGTATGCCCCCAGGGGCGCACACTGAAGCTTTCTTT
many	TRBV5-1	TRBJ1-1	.	CASSFAGSTEAFF	TGCGCCAGCAGCTTTGCGGGGAGCACTGAAGCTTTCTTT
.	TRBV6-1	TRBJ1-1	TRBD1	CATLRRDRVTEAFF	TGTGCCACCCTAAGAAGGGACAGGGTTACTGAAGCTTTCTTT
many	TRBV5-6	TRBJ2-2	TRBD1	CASSLGTGAGELFF	TGTGCCAGCAGCCTCGGGACAGGGGCCGGGGAGCTGTTTTTT
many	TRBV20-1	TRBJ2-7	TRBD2	CSARAGGRPYEQYF	TGCAGTGCACGGGCGGGAGGGCGGCCCTACGAGCAGTACTTC
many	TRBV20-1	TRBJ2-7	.	CSARRSAAYEQYF	TGCAGTGCTAGAAGGTCGGCGGCCTACGAGCAGTACTTC